The sample holds a few counts of the clone carrying this T cell receptor beta chain. A much larger clone lies one base from this, so it may be a read error. In the same sample, other DNA sequences code for this CDR3. This sample is drawn from a study of metastatic and nonmetastatic thyroid tumors. Background on the study: A comparison of repertoires was made across blood and tumor or nodule tissue from malignant and benign thyroid patients.

Not a single patient had been given any form of treatment at any point before undergoing thyroid surgery. TCRdb redid the clone calls on the PCR reads using MiXCR. Here the sample spans around 10,000 clones, roughly 28% being singletons. From germline, CDR1 is SSHAT and CDR2 FNYEAQ (reference sequence). CDR3 size: 14 residues. The genes are TRBV7-7 and TRBJ2-3; D is ambiguous. The sequence derives from a male donor with papillary thyroid cancer or a benign thyroid nodule (not recorded which). Some clones in this sample may be carry-over from other donors' samples. Material for sequencing was tumor tissue. CDR3 DNA: TGTGCTAGCAGCTTGGGCGGTCGTACAGATACGCAGTATTTT. It specifies CASSLGGRTDTQYF.